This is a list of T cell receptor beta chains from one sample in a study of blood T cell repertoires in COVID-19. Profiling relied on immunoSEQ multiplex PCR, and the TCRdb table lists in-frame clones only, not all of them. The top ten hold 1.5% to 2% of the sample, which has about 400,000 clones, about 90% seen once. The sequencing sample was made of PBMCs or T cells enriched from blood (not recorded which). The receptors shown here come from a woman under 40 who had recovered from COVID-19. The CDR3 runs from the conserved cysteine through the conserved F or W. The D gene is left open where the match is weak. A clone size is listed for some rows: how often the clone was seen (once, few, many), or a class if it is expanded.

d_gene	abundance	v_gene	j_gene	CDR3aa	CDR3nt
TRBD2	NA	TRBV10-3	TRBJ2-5	CAISPYSGSQETQYF	TGTGCCATCAGTCCCTATAGCGGGAGCCAGGAGACCCAGTACTTC
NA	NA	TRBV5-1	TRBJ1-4	CASSLRHENEKLFF	TGCGCCAGCAGCTTGAGACACGAGAATGAAAAACTGTTTTTT
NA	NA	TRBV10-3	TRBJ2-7	CAISAIGGEREQYF	TGTGCCATCAGTGCGATAGGGGGAGAACGCGAGCAGTACTTC
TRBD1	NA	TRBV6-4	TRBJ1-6	CASSQRQGGNSPLHF	TGTGCCAGCAGTCAACGACAGGGGGGGAATTCACCCCTCCACTTT
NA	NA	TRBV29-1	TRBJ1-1	CSVVATEAFF	TGCAGCGTTGTAGCCACTGAAGCTTTCTTT
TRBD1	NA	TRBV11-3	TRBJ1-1	CASSAGQGSTEAFF	TGTGCCAGCAGCGCGGGACAGGGAAGCACTGAAGCTTTCTTT
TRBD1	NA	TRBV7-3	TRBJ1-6	CASSLTTGGNSPLHF	TGTGCCAGCAGCTTAACGACAGGGGGTAATTCACCCCTCCACTTT
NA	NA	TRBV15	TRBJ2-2	CATRRGLTGELFF	TGTGCCACCAGGCGGGGTCTGACCGGGGAGCTGTTTTTT
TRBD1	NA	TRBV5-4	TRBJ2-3	CASSFPGQGVGDTQYF	TGTGCCAGCAGCTTTCCGGGACAGGGGGTGGGGGATACGCAGTATTTT
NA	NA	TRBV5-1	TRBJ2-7	CASSLGRVIGEQYF	TGCGCCAGCAGCTTGGGCAGGGTGATAGGCGAGCAGTACTTC
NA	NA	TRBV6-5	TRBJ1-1	CASSRDMNTEAFF	TGTGCCAGCAGCCGAGACATGAACACTGAAGCTTTCTTT
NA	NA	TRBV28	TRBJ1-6	CASSLDTPGRGHLHF	TGTGCCAGCAGTTTAGACACGCCAGGCCGGGGTCACCTCCACTTT
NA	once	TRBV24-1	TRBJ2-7	CATSDGPASYEQYF	TGTGCCACCAGTGATGGGCCGGCGAGCTACGAGCAGTACTTC
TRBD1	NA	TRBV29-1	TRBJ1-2	CSVGQGVGYTF	TGCAGCGTTGGGCAGGGGGTCGGCTACACCTTC
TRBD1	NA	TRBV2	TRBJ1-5	CASSATGVYQPQHF	TGTGCCAGCAGCGCGACAGGGGTGTATCAGCCCCAGCATTTT
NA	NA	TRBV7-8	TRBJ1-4	CASSLGSRGATNEKLFF	TGTGCCAGCAGCTTAGGGTCGCGGGGGGCAACTAATGAAAAACTGTTTTTT
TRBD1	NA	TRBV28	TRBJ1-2	CASSYPGQGNYGYTF	TGTGCCAGCAGTTACCCGGGACAGGGGAACTATGGCTACACCTTC
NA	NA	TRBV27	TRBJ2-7	CASSSLTGRAYEQYF	TGTGCCAGCAGTTCTCTAACAGGGAGGGCTTACGAGCAGTACTTC
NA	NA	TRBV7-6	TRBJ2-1	CASSLAEGGGNEQFF	TGTGCCAGCAGCTTAGCGGAAGGTGGGGGGAATGAGCAGTTCTTC
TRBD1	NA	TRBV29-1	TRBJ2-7	CSVRTGDEQYF	TGCAGCGTCAGGACAGGGGACGAGCAGTACTTC
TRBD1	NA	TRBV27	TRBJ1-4	CASSFLSGTDEKLFF	TGTGCCAGCAGTTTTTTGTCCGGGACAGATGAAAAACTGTTTTTT
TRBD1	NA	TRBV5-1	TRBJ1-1	CASSQWTGNTEAFF	TGCGCCAGCAGCCAATGGACAGGGAACACTGAAGCTTTCTTT
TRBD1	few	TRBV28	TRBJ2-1	CASSLWGTGDNEQFF	TGTGCCAGCAGTTTATGGGGGACAGGGGACAATGAGCAGTTCTTC
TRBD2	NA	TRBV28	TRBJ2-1	CASSHHQGLAYNEQFF	TGTGCCAGCAGTCACCATCAGGGACTAGCCTACAATGAGCAGTTCTTC
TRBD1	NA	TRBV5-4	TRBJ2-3	CASSQAGGLDTQYF	TGTGCCAGCAGCCAGGCAGGGGGCTTAGATACGCAGTATTTT
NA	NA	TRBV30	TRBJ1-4	CAWSVKRPTSEKLFF	TGTGCCTGGAGTGTGAAGAGGCCTACCAGCGAAAAACTGTTTTTT
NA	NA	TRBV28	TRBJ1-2	CASSTGDYGYTF	TGTGCCAGCAGTACCGGAGACTATGGCTACACCTTC
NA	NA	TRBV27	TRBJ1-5	CASSLERNQPQHF	TGTGCCAGCAGTTTAGAGAGGAATCAGCCCCAGCATTTT
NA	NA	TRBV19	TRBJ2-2	CASSSRPGELFF	TGTGCCAGTAGTTCGAGGCCCGGGGAGCTGTTTTTT
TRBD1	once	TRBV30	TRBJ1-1	CAGDRGGYTEAFF	TGTGCCGGTGACAGGGGAGGATACACTGAAGCTTTCTTT
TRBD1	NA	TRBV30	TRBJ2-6	CAWQPGQGRPGANVLTF	TGTGCCTGGCAACCGGGACAGGGACGGCCTGGGGCCAACGTCCTGACTTTC
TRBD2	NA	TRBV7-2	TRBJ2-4	CASSLGLAGSSLAKNIQYF	TGTGCCAGCAGCTTAGGGCTAGCGGGAAGTTCACTAGCCAAAAACATTCAGTACTTC
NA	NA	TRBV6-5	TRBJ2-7	CASSRQHVTSYEQYF	TGTGCCAGCAGCCGACAGCATGTGACTTCCTACGAGCAGTACTTC
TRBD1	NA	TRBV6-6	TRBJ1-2	CASSPNPGQSRAGGYTF	TGTGCCAGCAGTCCTAACCCGGGACAGTCCCGGGCAGGGGGCTACACCTTC
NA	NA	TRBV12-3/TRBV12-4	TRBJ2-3	CASSLLREDTQYF	TGTGCCAGCAGTTTACTGAGAGAAGATACGCAGTATTTT
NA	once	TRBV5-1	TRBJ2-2	CASSLVGRTGELFF	TGCGCCAGCAGCTTGGTGGGGAGAACCGGGGAGCTGTTTTTT
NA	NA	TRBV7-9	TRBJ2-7	CASSLVASASSYEQYF	TGTGCCAGCAGCTTAGTCGCTAGCGCATCCTCCTACGAGCAGTACTTC
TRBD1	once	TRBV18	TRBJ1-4	CASSPPTGGREKLFF	TGTGCCAGCTCACCCCCGACAGGGGGACGTGAAAAACTGTTTTTT
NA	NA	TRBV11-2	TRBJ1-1	CASSAPRHGPYTEAFF	TGTGCCAGCAGCGCCCCCCGACATGGCCCCTACACTGAAGCTTTCTTT
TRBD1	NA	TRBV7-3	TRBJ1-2	CASSLLRGDRPNYGYTF	TGTGCCAGCAGCTTATTGCGGGGGGACAGACCCAACTATGGCTACACCTTC
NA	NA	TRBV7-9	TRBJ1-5	CASSELSQPQHF	TGTGCCAGCAGCGAACTAAGTCAGCCCCAGCATTTT
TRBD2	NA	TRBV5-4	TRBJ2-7	CASRDWTSDYEQYF	TGTGCCAGCAGGGACTGGACTAGCGACTACGAGCAGTACTTC
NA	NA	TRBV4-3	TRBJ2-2	CASSQDFRVAGELFF	TGCGCCAGCAGCCAAGATTTCAGGGTTGCCGGGGAGCTGTTTTTT
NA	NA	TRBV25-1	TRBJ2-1	CASAGPGLYNEQFF	TGTGCCAGCGCTGGGCCCGGCCTCTACAATGAGCAGTTCTTC
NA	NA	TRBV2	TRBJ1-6	CASSVGDPALFSPLHF	TGTGCCAGCAGTGTTGGAGACCCAGCCCTTTTTTCACCCCTCCACTTT